The source of this T cell receptor (beta chain) is a study of graft-versus-host responses after intestinal transplantation. Turning to the study itself: Recipients received multivisceral, liver-intestinal, or isolated intestinal transplants. The study gave all recipients anti-thymocyte globulin induction, then tacrolimus and steroids for two to three years. Study-wide results and limits: Allograft clonal ratios (graft-versus-host to host-versus-graft) were high in patients who had graft-donor T cell macrochimerism. The marrow of recipients harbored GvH clones, and ileum or blood showed some of them first.

Trimming took 6 bases from V and 6 from J; bases not matched to a gene: 11. CDR3 length equals 15 residues. CDR1 is MNHEY and CDR2 is SMNVEV in the germline V gene (reference sequence). Assay used: immunoSEQ multiplex PCR; TCRdb lists only in-frame clones, some missing. This table holds 85,000 to 100,000 clones, under 95% found once. Details on this clone: What it recognizes is unknown.

The source material was unstimulated CD4+ T cells sorted from spleen or lymph node cells, sampled before transplant. V is TRBV27 and J is TRBJ1-2, with 9 bases matching TRBD1. The clonotype was recovered from a human donor who was the organ donor for an intestinal transplant. The CDR3 region has the DNA TGTGCCAGCAGGCCTCAGGGACAGGGCATCCATGGCTACACCTTC. This encodes CASRPQGQGIHGYTF.